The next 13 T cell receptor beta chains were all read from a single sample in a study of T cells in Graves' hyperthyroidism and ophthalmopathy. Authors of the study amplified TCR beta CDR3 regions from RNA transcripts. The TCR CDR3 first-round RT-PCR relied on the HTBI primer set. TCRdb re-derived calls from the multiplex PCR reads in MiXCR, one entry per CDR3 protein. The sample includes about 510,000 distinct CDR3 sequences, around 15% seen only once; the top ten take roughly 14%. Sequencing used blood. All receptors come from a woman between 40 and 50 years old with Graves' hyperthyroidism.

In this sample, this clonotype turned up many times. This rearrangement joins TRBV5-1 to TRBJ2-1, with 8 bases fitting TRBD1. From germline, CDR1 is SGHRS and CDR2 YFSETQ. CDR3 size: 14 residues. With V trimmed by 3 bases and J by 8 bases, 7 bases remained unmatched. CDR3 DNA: TGCGCCAGCAGCTCGGGACAGGCAGGGGATGAGCAGTTCTTC. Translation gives CASSSGQAGDEQFF. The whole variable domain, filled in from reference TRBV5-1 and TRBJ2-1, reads KAGVTQTPRYLIKTRGQQVTLSCSPISGHRSVSWYQQTPGQGLQFLFEYFSETQRNKGNFPGRFSGRQFSNSRSEMNVSTLELGDSALYLCASSSGQAGDEQFFGPGTRLTVL.

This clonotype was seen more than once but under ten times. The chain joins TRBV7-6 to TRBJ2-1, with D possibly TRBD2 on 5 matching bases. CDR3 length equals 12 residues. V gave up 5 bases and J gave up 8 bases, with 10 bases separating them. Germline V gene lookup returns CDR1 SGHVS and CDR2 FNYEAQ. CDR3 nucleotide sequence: TGTGCCAGCAGCGAAACTAGTTATGAGCAGTTCTTC. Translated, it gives CASSETSYEQFF.

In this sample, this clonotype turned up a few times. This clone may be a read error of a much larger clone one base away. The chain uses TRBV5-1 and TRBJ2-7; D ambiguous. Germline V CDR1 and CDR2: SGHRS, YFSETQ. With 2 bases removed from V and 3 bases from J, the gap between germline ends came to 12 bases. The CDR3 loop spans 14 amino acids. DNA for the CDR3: TGCGCCAGCAGCTTATATGCCAACAACTACGAGCAGTACTTC. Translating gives CASSLYANNYEQYF.

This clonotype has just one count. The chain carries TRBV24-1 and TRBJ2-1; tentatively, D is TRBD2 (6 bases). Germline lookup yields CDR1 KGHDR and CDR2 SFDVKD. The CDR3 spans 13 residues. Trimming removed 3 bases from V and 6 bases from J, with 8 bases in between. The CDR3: CATSDRGFNEQFF. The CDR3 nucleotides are TGTGCCACCAGTGATCGGGGGTTCAATGAGCAGTTCTTC.

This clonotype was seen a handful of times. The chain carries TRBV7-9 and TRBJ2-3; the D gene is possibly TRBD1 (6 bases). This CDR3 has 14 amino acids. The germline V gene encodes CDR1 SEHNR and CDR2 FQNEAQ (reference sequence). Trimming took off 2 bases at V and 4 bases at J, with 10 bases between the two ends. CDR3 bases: TGTGCCAGCAGCTTACCCAGGGGCCCAGATACGCAGTATTTT. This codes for CASSLPRGPDTQYF.

The CDR3 loop reads CASTVLDNEQFF. For the CDR3, the DNA is TGTGCCAGCACCGTACTGGACAATGAGCAGTTCTTC. This chain links TRBV11-2 with TRBJ2-1; D gene ambiguous. The germline V and J ends were trimmed by 7 bases and 5 bases, with 9 bases remaining between them. Germline loops: CDR1 SGHAT, CDR2 FQNNGV. The CDR3 contains 12 residues.

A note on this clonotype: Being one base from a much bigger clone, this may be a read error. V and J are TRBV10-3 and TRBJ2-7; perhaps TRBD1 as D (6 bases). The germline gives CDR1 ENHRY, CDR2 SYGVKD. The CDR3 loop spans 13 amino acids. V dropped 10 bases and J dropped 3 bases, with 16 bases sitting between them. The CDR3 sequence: CASDRDIRYEQYF. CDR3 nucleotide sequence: TGTGCCAGCGACCGGGACATACGCTACGAGCAGTACTTC.

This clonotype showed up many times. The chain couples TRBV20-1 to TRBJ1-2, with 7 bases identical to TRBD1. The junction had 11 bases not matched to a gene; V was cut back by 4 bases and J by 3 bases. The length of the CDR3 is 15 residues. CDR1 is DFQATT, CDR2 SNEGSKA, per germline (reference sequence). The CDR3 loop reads CSATSPTGMYYGYTF. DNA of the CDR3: TGCAGTGCTACCAGTCCGACAGGGATGTACTATGGCTACACCTTC.

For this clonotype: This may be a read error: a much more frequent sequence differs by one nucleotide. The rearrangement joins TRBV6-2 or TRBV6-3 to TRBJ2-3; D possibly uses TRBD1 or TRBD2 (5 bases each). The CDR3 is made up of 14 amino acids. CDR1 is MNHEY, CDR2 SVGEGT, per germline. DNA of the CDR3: TGTGCCTCGACCTTAGGACTCAGCACAGGTACGCAGTATTTT. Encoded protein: CASTLGLSTGTQYF.

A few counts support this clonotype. CDR3 DNA: TGTGCCAGCAGCGCCGGGCTTGATAGCAATCAGCCCCAGCATTTT. Translated, it gives CASSAGLDSNQPQHF. The chain links TRBV9 to TRBJ1-5; D ambiguous. The CDR3 is 15 amino acids. Germline CDR1 is SGDLS and CDR2 is YYNGEE. V lost 3 bases and J lost 0, with 10 bases in between. Full variable domain (outside the CDR3, taken from reference TRBV9 and TRBJ1-5): DSGVTQTPKHLITATGQRVTLRCSPRSGDLSVYWYQQSLDQGLQFLIQYYNGEERAKGNILERFSAQQFPDLHSELNLSSLELGDSALYFCASSAGLDSNQPQHFGDGTRLSIL.

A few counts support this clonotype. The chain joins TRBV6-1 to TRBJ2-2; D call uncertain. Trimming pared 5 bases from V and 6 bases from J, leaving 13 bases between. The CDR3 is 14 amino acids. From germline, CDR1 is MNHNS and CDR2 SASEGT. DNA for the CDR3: TGTGCCAGCAGTTCAGCCAGGCGGTCCGGGGAGCTGTTTTTT. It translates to CASSSARRSGELFF.

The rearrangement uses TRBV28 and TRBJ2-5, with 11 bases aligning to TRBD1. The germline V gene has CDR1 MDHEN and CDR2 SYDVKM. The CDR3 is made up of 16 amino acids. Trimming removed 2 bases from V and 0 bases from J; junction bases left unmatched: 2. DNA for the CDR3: TGTGCCAGCAGTTTACGGGACAGGGGGAACCAAGAGACCCAGTACTTC. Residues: CASSLRDRGNQETQYF.

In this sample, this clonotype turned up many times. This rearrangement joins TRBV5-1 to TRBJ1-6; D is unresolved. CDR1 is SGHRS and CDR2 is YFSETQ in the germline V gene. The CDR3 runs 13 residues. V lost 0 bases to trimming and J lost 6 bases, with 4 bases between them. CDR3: CASSLVLNSPLHF. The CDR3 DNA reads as TGCGCCAGCAGCTTGGTCCTTAATTCACCCCTCCACTTT.